These 21 T cell receptor beta chains were sequenced from one sample in a study of CD8 T cells in ankylosing spondylitis. TCRdb processed the 5' RACE reads anew with MiXCR; each CDR3 protein has one entry. Of 250,000 to 350,000 distinct CDR3 sequences listed, 20% are singletons. Sequencing was done on a sample of blood, either unsorted or a sorted T cell fraction (not recorded which). The receptor source for this set is a male donor with ankylosing spondylitis or in good health (not recorded which).

This clonotype was observed many times. V usage is TRBV27 and J usage is TRBJ2-2; TRBD1 agrees at 8 bases. Trimming took 6 bases from V and 6 from J; bases not matched to a gene: 18. This CDR3 has 18 amino acids. Per the germline V gene, CDR1 is MNHEY and CDR2 is SMNVEV (reference sequence). CDR3 bases: TGTGCCAGCAGGCTGGGTTCGGGACAGGCAGGCTGGGCCGGGGAGCTGTTTTTT. As protein: CASRLGSGQAGWAGELFF.

V gene TRBV28 combines with J gene TRBJ2-7; the match to TRBD2 covers 11 bases. The J segment lost 2 bases and the V segment lost 5 bases, leaving 5 bases of the junction unmatched. This CDR3 is 15 amino acids long. Germline CDR1 MDHEN, CDR2 SYDVKM. The CDR3 is CASSPLTSGAYEQYV. The CDR3 DNA sequence: TGTGCCAGCAGTCCACTGACTAGCGGGGCCTACGAGCAGTACGTC.

The CDR3 region is CASSQDRQGIGSPLHF. The CDR3 bases are TGTGCCAGCAGCCAAGACCGACAGGGAATAGGGTCACCCCTCCACTTT. The chain employs TRBV4-2 and TRBJ1-6; 7 bases are shared with TRBD1. Germline-derived CDR1 and CDR2 are LGHNA and YNFKEQ. V dropped 0 bases and J dropped 10; count of bases not matched to a gene: 9. CDR3 size: 16 residues.

This clonotype was observed a handful of times. The chain carries TRBV5-1 and TRBJ2-2, with D possibly matching TRBD1 (7 bases). The germline V gene has CDR1 SGHRS and CDR2 YFSETQ. V shed 4 bases and J shed 1 base, with 14 bases lying between them. The CDR3 contains 16 residues. The CDR3 loop reads CASSPAGQMNTGELFF. DNA for the CDR3: TGCGCCAGCAGCCCGGCGGGACAGATGAACACCGGGGAGCTGTTTTTT. The variable domain in full, completed from reference TRBV5-1 and TRBJ2-2, reads KAGVTQTPRYLIKTRGQQVTLSCSPISGHRSVSWYQQTPGQGLQFLFEYFSETQRNKGNFPGRFSGRQFSNSRSEMNVSTLELGDSALYLCASSPAGQMNTGELFFGEGSRLTVL.

A few counts support this clonotype. The chain joins TRBV4-1 to TRBJ2-2; no definite D call. CDR1 is MGHRA and CDR2 is YSYEKL in the germline V gene. The V and J ends lost 2 bases and 6 bases respectively, with 13 bases between them. This CDR3 is 15 amino acids long. Here the CDR3 reads CASSQNSATPGELFF. The CDR3 DNA reads as TGCGCCAGCAGCCAAAACTCGGCTACACCCGGGGAGCTGTTTTTT.

This clonotype was found many times. The V and J genes are TRBV24-1 and TRBJ2-2, with TRBD1 matching over 7 bases. Germline CDR1 reads KGHDR; CDR2 reads SFDVKD. With V trimmed by 5 bases and J by 0 bases, 2 bases remained unmatched. The CDR3 totals 15 residues. The CDR3 nucleotides are TGTGCCACCAGTGTTGGGACAGCGAACACCGGGGAGCTGTTTTTT. As protein: CATSVGTANTGELFF.

This chain joins TRBV7-9 and TRBJ2-7; D may correspond to TRBD1 or TRBD2 (6 bases each). Looked up from germline, CDR1 is SEHNR and CDR2 is FQNEAQ (reference sequence). CDR3 length equals 17 residues. V lost 5 bases, J lost 5 bases, and 25 bases lay in between. CDR3 DNA sequence: TGTGCCAGCAGCACCGGGACACGGGGGATCGGTCGGGACGAGCAGTACGTC. Protein product: CASSTGTRGIGRDEQYV.

This clonotype was observed a handful of times. CDR3 residues: CASRGSITEAFF. CDR3 bases: TGTGCCAGCAGGGGAAGTATTACTGAAGCTTTCTTT. The chain has TRBV25-1 and TRBJ1-1, with no clear D. V was clipped by 6 bases and J by 5 bases, with 10 bases between them. The germline gives CDR1 MGHDK, CDR2 SYGVNS. This CDR3 comprises 12 residues.

V usage is TRBV15 and J usage is TRBJ2-3, with D hard to call. V was pared by 0 bases and J by 0 bases, with 4 bases between. The germline gives CDR1 LNHNV, CDR2 YYDKDF (reference sequence). CDR3 length: 14 residues. The CDR3 region is CATSREGSTDTQYF. CDR3 coding DNA: TGTGCCACCAGCAGAGAAGGTAGCACAGATACGCAGTATTTT.

V and J are TRBV3-1 and TRBJ1-5, with D unresolved. V dropped 2 bases and J dropped 5 bases, with 7 bases sitting between them. CDR3 length equals 13 residues. The V gene's germline CDR1 is LGHDT and CDR2 YNNKEL (reference sequence). This chain's CDR3 is CASSQQRDQPQHF. As DNA, the CDR3 is TGTGCCAGCAGCCAACAGAGAGATCAGCCCCAGCATTTT.

The sample holds many counts of this clonotype. The V call is TRBV29-1, the J call TRBJ2-3; TRBD1 is a possible D gene (6 bases). The CDR3 length is 18 residues. Germline V CDR1 and CDR2: SQVTM, ANQGSEA. The ends were cut back, 6 bases at V and 6 bases at J, with 31 bases in the middle. The CDR3 nucleotides read TGCAGCGTGTCAAAACTAATACCGGGACAAGGAATTTCGGATACGCAGTATTTT. Translated: CSVSKLIPGQGISDTQYF.

This clonotype showed up just a few times. The CDR3 region is CASSSLATRGTDTQYF. The CDR3 DNA reads as TGCGCCAGCAGCTCACTAGCGACCCGGGGGACAGATACGCAGTATTTT. The rearrangement links TRBV5-1 to TRBJ2-3; 7 bases fit TRBD2. CDR1 and CDR2 (germline): SGHRS, YFSETQ. The CDR3 extends over 16 amino acids. Unmatched junction bases numbered 10, after V lost 3 bases and J lost 3 bases.

This clonotype was recorded a few times. As DNA, the CDR3 is TGTGCCAGCAGCACTACCGACATGGGTGAAAAACTGTTTTTT. It is translated as CASSTTDMGEKLFF. The chain combines TRBV7-6 with TRBJ1-4; D is unclear. The CDR3 is 14 amino acids. Looked up from germline, CDR1 is SGHVS and CDR2 is FNYEAQ. The V gene lost 5 bases and the J gene lost 7 bases, with 14 bases spanning the gap.

This clonotype occurred a few times. DNA for the CDR3: TGTGCCAGCAGCTTAACCGGGAGCTCTAACACCGGGGAGCTGTTTTTT. It codes for CASSLTGSSNTGELFF. This chain uses TRBV7-3 with TRBJ2-2; tentatively, D is TRBD2 (6 bases). Germline V CDR1 and CDR2: SGHTA, FQGTGA. Trimming took off 0 bases at V and 2 bases at J, with 10 bases between the two ends. The CDR3 is 16 residues long.

This clonotype was seen many times. The chain recombines TRBV9 with TRBJ1-1, with no clear D. There are 13 residues in the CDR3. Germline lookup yields CDR1 SGDLS and CDR2 YYNGEE. V dropped 0 bases and J dropped 3 bases, with 6 bases sitting between them. CDR3 region: CASSVDTYTEAFF. CDR3 in DNA: TGTGCCAGCAGCGTAGACACCTACACTGAAGCTTTCTTT.

The chain uses TRBV4-2 and TRBJ2-3, with a weak D call TRBD2 (7 bases). Trimming pared 4 bases from V and 2 bases from J, leaving 22 bases between. CDR3 length: 18 amino acids. CDR1 is LGHNA, CDR2 YNFKEQ, per germline. The CDR3 protein is CASSPSGPRGQPTDTQYF. CDR3 bases: TGTGCCAGCAGCCCCAGCGGCCCGCGGGGGCAACCCACAGATACGCAGTATTTT.

The gene calls are TRBV9 and TRBJ2-5; 10 bases are shared with TRBD1. This CDR3 is 17 amino acids long. V was clipped by 2 bases and J by 4 bases; unmatched bases: 11. The germline CDR1 and CDR2 sequences are SGDLS and YYNGEE. CDR3 loop: CASSVQSGQGPPETQYF. Written as DNA, the CDR3 is TGTGCCAGCAGCGTGCAATCGGGACAGGGGCCTCCAGAGACCCAGTACTTC.

V gene TRBV28 combines with J gene TRBJ2-4, with 9 bases aligning to TRBD2. The length of the CDR3 is 16 residues. The J segment lost 6 bases and the V segment lost 4 bases, leaving 10 bases of the junction unmatched. In germline, CDR1 is MDHEN, CDR2 SYDVKM. The CDR3 DNA sequence: TGTGCCAGCAGTTCCCCCAGCGGGAGGACCAGAAACATTCAGTACTTC. Residues: CASSSPSGRTRNIQYF. The full variable domain, rest sourced from reference TRBV28 and TRBJ2-4, is DVKVTQSSRYLVKRTGEKVFLECVQDMDHENMFWYRQDPGLGLRLIYFSYDVKMKEKGDIPEGYSVSREKKERFSLILESASTNQTSMYLCASSSPSGRTRNIQYFGAGTRLSVL.

A few counts support this clonotype. CDR3 loop: CASSRDRGTNTGELFF. In nucleotides, the CDR3 is TGTGCCAGCAGCCGGGACAGGGGAACGAACACCGGGGAGCTGTTTTTT. V and J are TRBV27 and TRBJ2-2, with 10 bases identical to TRBD1. Trimming cost V 6 bases and J 0 bases; bases outside gene matches: 4. The CDR3 has 16 residues. Per germline, CDR1 MNHEY and CDR2 SMNVEV (reference sequence).

CDR3 sequence reads: CASSFNRGELFF. CDR3 DNA sequence: TGTGCCAGCAGTTTCAACAGGGGGGAGCTGTTTTTT. The chain couples TRBV12-3 or TRBV12-4 to TRBJ2-2; tentatively, D is TRBD1 (5 bases). Trimming removed 3 bases from V and 8 bases from J, with 7 bases in between. The CDR3 is 12 residues long.

The rearrangement links TRBV7-6 to TRBJ2-7; D might be TRBD1 or TRBD2, each matching 5 bases. CDR3 length equals 13 residues. Trimming pared 2 bases from V and 6 bases from J, leaving 11 bases between. The germline gives CDR1 SGHVS, CDR2 FNYEAQ. CDR3 sequence reads: CASSLLGGSEQYV. Here the CDR3 DNA reads TGTGCCAGCAGCTTACTTGGGGGTTCCGAGCAGTACGTC.